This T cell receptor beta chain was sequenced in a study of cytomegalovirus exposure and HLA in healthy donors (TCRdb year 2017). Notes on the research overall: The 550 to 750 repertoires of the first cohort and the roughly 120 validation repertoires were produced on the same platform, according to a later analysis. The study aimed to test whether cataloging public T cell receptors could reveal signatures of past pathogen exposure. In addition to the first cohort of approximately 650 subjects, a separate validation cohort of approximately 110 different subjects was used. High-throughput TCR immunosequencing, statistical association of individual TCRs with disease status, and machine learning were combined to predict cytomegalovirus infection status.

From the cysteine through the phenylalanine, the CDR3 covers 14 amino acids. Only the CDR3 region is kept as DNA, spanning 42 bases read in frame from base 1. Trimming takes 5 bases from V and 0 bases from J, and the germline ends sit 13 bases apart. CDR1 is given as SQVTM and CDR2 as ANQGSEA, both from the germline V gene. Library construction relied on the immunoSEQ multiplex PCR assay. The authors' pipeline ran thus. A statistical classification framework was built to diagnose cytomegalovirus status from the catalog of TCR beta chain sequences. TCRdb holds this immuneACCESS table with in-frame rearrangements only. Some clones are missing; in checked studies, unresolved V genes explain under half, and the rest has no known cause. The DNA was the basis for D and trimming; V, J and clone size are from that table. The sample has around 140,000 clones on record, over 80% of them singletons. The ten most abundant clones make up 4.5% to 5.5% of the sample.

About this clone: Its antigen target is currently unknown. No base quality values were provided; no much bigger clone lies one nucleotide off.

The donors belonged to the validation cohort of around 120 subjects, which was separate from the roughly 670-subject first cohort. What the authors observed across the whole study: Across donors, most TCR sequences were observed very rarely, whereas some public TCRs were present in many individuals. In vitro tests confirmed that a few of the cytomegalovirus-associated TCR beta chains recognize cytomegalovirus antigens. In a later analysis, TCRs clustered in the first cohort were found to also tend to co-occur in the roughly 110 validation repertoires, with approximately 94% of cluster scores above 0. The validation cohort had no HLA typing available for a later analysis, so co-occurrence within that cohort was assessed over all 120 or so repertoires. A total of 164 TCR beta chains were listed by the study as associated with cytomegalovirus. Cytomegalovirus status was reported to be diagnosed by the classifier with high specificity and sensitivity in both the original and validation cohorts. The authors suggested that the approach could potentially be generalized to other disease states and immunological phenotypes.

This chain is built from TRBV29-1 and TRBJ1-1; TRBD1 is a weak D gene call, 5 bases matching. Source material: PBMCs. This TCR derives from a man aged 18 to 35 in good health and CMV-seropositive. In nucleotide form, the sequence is TGCAGCGTTTGTGGGGCCGCTTTGAACACTGAAGCTTTCTTT. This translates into CSVCGAALNTEAFF.